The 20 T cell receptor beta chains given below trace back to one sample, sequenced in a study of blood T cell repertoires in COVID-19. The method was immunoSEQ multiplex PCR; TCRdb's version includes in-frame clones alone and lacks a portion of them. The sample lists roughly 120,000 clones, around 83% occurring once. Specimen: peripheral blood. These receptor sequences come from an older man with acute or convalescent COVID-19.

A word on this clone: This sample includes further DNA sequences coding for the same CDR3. As DNA, the CDR3 is TGCGCCAGCAGCTTGAGGGGCCCCGAGCAGTACTTC. Its translation is CASSLRGPEQYF. The chain is built from TRBV5-1 and TRBJ2-7, with a tentative D call TRBD1 (5 bases). CDR3 length equals 12 residues. The germline V gene has CDR1 SGHRS and CDR2 YFSETQ. V was trimmed by 1 base and J by 6 bases, leaving 8 bases between them.

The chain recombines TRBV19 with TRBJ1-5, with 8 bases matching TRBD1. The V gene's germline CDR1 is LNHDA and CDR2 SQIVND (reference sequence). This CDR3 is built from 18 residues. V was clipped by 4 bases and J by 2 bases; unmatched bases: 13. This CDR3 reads CASSSPGTGSSGNQPQHF. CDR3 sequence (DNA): TGTGCCAGTAGTAGCCCCGGGACAGGTTCATCGGGCAATCAGCCCCAGCATTTT.

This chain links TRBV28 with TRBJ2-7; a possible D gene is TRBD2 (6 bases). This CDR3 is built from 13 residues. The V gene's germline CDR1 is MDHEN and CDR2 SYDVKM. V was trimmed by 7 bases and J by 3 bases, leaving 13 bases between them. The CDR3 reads CASTAGNNYEQYF. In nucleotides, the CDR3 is TGTGCCAGCACGGCGGGAAATAACTACGAGCAGTACTTC.

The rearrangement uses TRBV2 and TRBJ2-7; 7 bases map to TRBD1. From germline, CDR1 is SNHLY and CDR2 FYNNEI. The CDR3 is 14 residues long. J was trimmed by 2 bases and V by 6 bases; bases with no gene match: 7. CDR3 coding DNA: TGTGCCAGCAGCCTCGACAGGGAGACCTACGAGCAGTACTTC. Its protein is CASSLDRETYEQYF.

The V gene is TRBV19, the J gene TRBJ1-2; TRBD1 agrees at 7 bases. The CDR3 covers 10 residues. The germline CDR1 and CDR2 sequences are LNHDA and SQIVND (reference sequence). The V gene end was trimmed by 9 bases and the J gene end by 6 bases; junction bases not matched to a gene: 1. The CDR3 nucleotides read TGTGCCAGAGGGGGCGATGGCTACACCTTC. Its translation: CARGGDGYTF. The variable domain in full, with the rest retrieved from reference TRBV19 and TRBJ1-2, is DGGITQSPKYLFRKEGQNVTLSCEQNLNHDAMYWYRQDPGQGLRLIYYSQIVNDFQKGDIAEGYSVSREKKESFPLTVTSAQKNPTAFYLCARGGDGYTFGSGTRLTVV.

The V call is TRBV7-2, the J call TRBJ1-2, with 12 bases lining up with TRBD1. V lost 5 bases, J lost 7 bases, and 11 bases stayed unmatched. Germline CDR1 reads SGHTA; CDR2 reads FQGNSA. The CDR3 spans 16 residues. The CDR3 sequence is CASSPPRDRGRGGYTF. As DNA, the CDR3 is TGTGCCAGCAGCCCGCCCCGGGACAGGGGGCGAGGTGGCTACACCTTC.

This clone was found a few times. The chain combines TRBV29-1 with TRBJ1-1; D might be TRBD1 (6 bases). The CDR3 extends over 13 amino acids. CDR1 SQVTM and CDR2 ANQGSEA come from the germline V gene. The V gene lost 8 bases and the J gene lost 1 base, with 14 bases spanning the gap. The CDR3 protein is CSFSDSKNTEAFF. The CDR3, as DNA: TGCAGCTTCTCGGACAGTAAGAACACTGAAGCTTTCTTT. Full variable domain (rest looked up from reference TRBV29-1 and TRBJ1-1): SAVISQKPSRDICQRGTSLTIQCQVDSQVTMMFWYRQQPGQSLTLIATANQGSEATYESGFVIDKFPISRPNLTFSTLTVSNMSPEDSSIYLCSFSDSKNTEAFFGQGTRLTVV.

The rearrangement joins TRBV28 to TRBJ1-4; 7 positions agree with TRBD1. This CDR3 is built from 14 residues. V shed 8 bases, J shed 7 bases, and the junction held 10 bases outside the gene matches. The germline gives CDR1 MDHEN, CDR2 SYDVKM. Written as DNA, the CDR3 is TGTGCCAGCCGAGAGACAGGGACGGGTGAAAAACTGTTTTTT. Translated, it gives CASRETGTGEKLFF.

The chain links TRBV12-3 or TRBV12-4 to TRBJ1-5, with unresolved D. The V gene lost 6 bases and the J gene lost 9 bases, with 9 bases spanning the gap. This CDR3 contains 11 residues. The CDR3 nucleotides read TGTGCCAGCAGCCCGGGAGGGCCCCAGCATTTT. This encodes CASSPGGPQHF.

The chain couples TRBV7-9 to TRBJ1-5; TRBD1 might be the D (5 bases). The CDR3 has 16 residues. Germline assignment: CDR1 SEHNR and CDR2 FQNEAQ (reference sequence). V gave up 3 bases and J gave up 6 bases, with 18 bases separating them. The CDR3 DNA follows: TGTGCCAGCAGCTTTGGGGGACTTGGTCTGAGTCAGCCCCAGCATTTT. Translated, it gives CASSFGGLGLSQPQHF.

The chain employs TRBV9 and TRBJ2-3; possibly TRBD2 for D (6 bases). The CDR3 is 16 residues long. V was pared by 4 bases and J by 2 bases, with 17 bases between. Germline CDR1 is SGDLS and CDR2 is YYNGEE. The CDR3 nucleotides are TGTGCCAGCAGCCCCCGGGGTAGCGGAGTCACAGATACGCAGTATTTT. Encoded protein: CASSPRGSGVTDTQYF.

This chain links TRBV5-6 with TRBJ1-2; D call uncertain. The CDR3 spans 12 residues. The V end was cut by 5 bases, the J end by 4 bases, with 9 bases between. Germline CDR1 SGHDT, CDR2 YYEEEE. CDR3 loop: CASSSRGYGYTF. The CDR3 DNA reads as TGTGCCAGCAGTTCTCGGGGCTATGGCTACACCTTC.

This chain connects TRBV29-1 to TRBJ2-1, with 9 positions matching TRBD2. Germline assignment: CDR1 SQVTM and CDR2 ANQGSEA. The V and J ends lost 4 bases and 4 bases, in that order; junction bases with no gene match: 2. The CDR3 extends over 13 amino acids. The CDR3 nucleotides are TGCAGCGTTGGACTAGCGGCTTACAATGAGCAGTTCTTC. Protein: CSVGLAAYNEQFF.

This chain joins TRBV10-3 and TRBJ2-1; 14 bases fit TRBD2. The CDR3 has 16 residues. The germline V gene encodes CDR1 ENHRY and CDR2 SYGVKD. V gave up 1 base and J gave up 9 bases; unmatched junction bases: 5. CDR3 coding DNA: TGTGCCATCAGTGAGTTTGGGACTAGCGGGAGTAGTGAGCAGTTCTTC. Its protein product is CAISEFGTSGSSEQFF.

The CDR3 coding sequence is TGTGCCAGCACACCGTGGGGCAGCCGGCAAAACTATGGCTACACCTTC. Its translation: CASTPWGSRQNYGYTF. This chain links TRBV5-4 with TRBJ1-2, with a weak D call TRBD1 (5 bases). V was pared by 6 bases and J by 2 bases, with 20 bases between. CDR1 is SGHNT and CDR2 is YYREEE in the germline V gene (reference sequence). The CDR3 totals 16 residues.

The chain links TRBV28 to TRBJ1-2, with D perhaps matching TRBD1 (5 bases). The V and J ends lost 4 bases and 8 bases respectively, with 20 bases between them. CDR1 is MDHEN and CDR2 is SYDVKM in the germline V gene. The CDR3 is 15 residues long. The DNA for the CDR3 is TGTGCCAGCAGTTCGTCGCGACAGTCTAGTAGGGGCTACACCTTC. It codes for CASSSSRQSSRGYTF.

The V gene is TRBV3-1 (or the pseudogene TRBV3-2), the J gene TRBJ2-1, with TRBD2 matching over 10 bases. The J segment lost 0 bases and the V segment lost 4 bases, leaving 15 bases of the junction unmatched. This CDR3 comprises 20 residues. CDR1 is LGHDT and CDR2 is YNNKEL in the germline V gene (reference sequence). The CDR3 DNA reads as TGTGCCAGCAGCCTCATAGGTAGCGGGAGGCCCTTCTCCTCCTACAATGAGCAGTTCTTC. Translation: CASSLIGSGRPFSSYNEQFF.

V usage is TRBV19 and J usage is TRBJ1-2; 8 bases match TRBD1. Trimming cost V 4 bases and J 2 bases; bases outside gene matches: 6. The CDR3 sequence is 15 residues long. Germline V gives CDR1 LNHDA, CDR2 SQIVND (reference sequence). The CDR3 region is CASSTGTGSNYGYTF. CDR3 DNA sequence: TGTGCCAGTAGTACCGGGACAGGTTCCAACTATGGCTACACCTTC.

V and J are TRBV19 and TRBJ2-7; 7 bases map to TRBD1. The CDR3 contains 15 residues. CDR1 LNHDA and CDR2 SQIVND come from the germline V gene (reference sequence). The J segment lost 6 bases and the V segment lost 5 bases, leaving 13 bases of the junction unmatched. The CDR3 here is CASSQDRAGIGEQYF. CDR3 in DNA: TGTGCCAGTAGTCAAGACAGGGCTGGAATTGGCGAGCAGTACTTC.

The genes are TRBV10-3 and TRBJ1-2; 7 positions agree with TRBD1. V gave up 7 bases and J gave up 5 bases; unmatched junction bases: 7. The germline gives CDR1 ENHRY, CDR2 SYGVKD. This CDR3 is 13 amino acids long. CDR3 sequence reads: CAITRDSGYGYTF. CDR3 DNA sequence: TGTGCCATCACCCGGGACAGCGGGTATGGCTACACCTTC.